What follows is one T cell receptor (beta chain) and its context. The CDR3 spans 12 residues. The ends lost 2 bases at V and 8 bases at J; junction bases unmatched: 2. Germline V gene data show CDR1 as LGHNA and CDR2 as YNFKEQ. Data came from immunoSEQ multiplex PCR; TCRdb stores just in-frame clones and leaves some out. The profile shows 55,000 to 80,000 clones, roughly nine tenths of them singletons. Time point: after neoadjuvant nivolumab, at surgical resection. These data come from a study of neoadjuvant anti-PD-1 for oral cavity cancer. The sequence came from a person aged 35 to 85 with oral cavity squamous cell carcinoma. The rearrangement links TRBV4-2 to TRBJ1-2; 7 nucleotides match TRBD1. The sequences come from PBMCs, collected after nivolumab (anti-PD-1) treatment. Here the CDR3 reads CASSQTGEGYTF. The CDR3 coding sequence is TGTGCCAGCAGCCAAACAGGGGAGGGCTACACCTTC.